This T cell receptor (beta chain) was obtained from a study of blood T cell repertoires in COVID-19. Overall study: Specimens from acute and convalescent COVID-19 originated in the United States, Italy and Spain.

V was shortened by 4 bases and J by 4 bases, with 8 bases between the two germline ends. The germline V gene has CDR1 GTSNPN and CDR2 SVGIG (reference sequence). The CDR3 is 12 residues long. Methods used by the authors: Amplifying reference gene primers gave estimates of nucleated cell counts. Method: immunoSEQ multiplex PCR; TCRdb's copy keeps in-frame clones and lacks some. V and J calls and clone size are those listed in that table; D and trimming were worked out from the DNA. This table holds 200,000 to 250,000 clones, approximately 85% found once. Recruited during active infection, patients (from Seattle) were subsequently followed longitudinally.

The TCR sequence derives from a woman between 65 and 79 years old with COVID-19, enrolled during active disease. Sequenced material: peripheral blood. The chain uses TRBV30 and TRBJ1-5, with a tentative D call TRBD1 (5 bases). CDR3 nucleotide sequence: TGTGCCTGGACCGACAGTAATCAGCCCCAGCATTTT. It encodes CAWTDSNQPQHF.